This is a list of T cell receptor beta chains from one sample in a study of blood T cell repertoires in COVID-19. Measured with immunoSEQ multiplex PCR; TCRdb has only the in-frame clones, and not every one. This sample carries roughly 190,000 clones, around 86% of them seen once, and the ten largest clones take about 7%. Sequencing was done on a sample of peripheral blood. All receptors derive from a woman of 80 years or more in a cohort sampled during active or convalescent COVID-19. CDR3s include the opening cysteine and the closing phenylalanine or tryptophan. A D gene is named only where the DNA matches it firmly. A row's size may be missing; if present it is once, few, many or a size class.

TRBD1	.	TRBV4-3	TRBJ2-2	TGCGCCAGCAGCCCTTCGGGACAGGGTATCCCCGGGGAGCTGTTTTTT	CASSPSGQGIPGELFF
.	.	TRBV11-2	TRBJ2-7	TGTGCCAGCAGCAGTCAGGGGTCCTCCTACGAGCAGTACTTC	CASSSQGSSYEQYF
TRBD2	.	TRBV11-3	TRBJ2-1	TGTGCCAGCAGCCCGCGGACTAGTCCTGAGCAGTTCTTC	CASSPRTSPEQFF
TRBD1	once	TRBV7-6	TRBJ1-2	TGTGCCAGCAGCTCGAAACAGGGGGCAAGTGGCTACACCTTC	CASSSKQGASGYTF
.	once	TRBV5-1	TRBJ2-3	TGCGCCAGCAGCCTGGGTTCTAGGGAGTCCACAGATACGCAGTATTTT	CASSLGSRESTDTQYF
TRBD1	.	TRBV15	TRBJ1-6	TGTGCCACCAGCAAGCCGGGACAGGTTTTATCTCTCCACTTT	CATSKPGQVLSLHF
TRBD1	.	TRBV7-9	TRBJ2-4	TGTGCCAGCAGCTTAGGGGACAGGGGGGCGGACATTCAGTACTTC	CASSLGDRGADIQYF
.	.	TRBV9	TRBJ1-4	TGTGCCAGCAGCGTAGCGGGGGGAACTAATGAAAAACTGTTTTTT	CASSVAGGTNEKLFF
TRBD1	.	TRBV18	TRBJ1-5	TGTGCCAGCTCACCACAAGGGACAGGGGGCAATCAGCCCCAGCATTTT	CASSPQGTGGNQPQHF
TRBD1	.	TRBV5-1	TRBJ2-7	TGCGCCAGCAGCATAATCCTCGACAGGACAGGGGAGCAGTACTTC	CASSIILDRTGEQYF
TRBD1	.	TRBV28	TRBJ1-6	TGTGCCAGCAGTGCCCTTGACAGGGTTTCTTCACCCCTCCACTTT	CASSALDRVSSPLHF
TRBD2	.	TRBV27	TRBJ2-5	TGTGCCAGCAGCTGGACTAGCGGGGGGGTCGGGACCCAGTACTTC	CASSWTSGGVGTQYF
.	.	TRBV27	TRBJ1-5	TGTGCCAGCAGCCCAACGAAGAGGTACGATCAGCCCCAGCATTTT	CASSPTKRYDQPQHF
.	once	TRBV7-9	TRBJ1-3	TGTGCCAGCAGCTTAGTCGTCGCTGGAAACACCATATATTTT	CASSLVVAGNTIYF
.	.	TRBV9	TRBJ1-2	TGTGCCAGCAGCGTTCAGGGTGATAACTATGGCTACACCTTC	CASSVQGDNYGYTF
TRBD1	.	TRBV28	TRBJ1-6	TGTGCCAGCAACTTGGACAGGGGTGATTCACCCCTCCACTTT	CASNLDRGDSPLHF
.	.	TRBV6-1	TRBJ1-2	TGTGCCAGCAGTGTAGCCAGGTCCTATGGCTACACCTTC	CASSVARSYGYTF
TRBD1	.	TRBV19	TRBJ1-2	TGTGCCAGTAGCCCGTCCCGTCGGGACAGACACGCTAACTATGGCTACACCTTC	CASSPSRRDRHANYGYTF
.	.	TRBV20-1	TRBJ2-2	TGCAGTGCTAGGAGGGTCGGGGAGCTGTTTTTT	CSARRVGELFF
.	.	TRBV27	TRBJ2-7	TGTGCCAGCAGTCCGAAGCAGGGTGACGAGCAGTACTTC	CASSPKQGDEQYF
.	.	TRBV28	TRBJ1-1	TGTGCCAGCAGTTTACCTACTTTGGGAGGGGAGACGGGTCTGAACACTGAAGCTTTCTTT	CASSLPTLGGETGLNTEAFF
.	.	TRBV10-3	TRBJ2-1	TGTGCCATCAATTCAGCGGAGATCTACAATGAGCAGTTCTTC	CAINSAEIYNEQFF